This T cell receptor gamma chain emerged from a study of Vδ1+ human thymocytes. Study results and limitations: Highly polyclonal TRG and TRD repertoires with Gaussian CDR3 length distributions appeared in thymus.

This clone has just a few counts. Its antigen is unidentified. Additional DNA sequences in this sample encode the identical CDR3. Thymocytes were sorted as CD3+ TCRVdelta1+ TCRVdelta2- after alphabeta T cell depletion. Extracted RNA was reverse transcribed into cDNA. Pooled V-gene forward primers with one constant-region reverse primer generated the CDR3 amplicons by multiplex PCR. TCRdb processed the multiplex PCR reads again with the CATT caller. Of about 27,000 gamma-chain clones detected, 20% appear once; the ten largest clones hold roughly 2%. The CDR3 is 13 residues long. The germline V gene encodes CDR1 EGSNGY and CDR2 YDSYNSKV. The trim removed 0 bases at V and 6 bases at J, leaving 5 bases unmatched.

The sample consisted of Vdelta1+ gamma-delta thymocytes from the thymus. Subset denoted: FACS-sorted CD3+ TCRalphabeta- TCRVdelta1+ TCRVdelta2- thymocytes. This clonotype was sampled from a boy in the first two years of life who had congenital heart surgery. The rearrangement links TRGV2 to TRGJ1 or TRGJ2. CDR3 in DNA: TGTGCCACCTGGGACGGGCCCCGTTATAAGAAACTCTTT. It translates to CATWDGPRYKKLF.